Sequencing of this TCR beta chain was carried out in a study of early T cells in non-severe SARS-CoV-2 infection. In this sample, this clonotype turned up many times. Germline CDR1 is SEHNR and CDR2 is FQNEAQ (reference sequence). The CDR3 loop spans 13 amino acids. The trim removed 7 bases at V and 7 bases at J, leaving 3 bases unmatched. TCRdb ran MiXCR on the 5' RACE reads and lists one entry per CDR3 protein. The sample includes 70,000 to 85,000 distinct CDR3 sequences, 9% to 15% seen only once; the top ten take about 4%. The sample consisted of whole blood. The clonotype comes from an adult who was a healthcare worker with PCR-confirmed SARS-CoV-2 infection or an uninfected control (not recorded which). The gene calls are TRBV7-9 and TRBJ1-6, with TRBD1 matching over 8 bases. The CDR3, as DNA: TGTGCCAGCACCCAGGGGGCGAATTCACCCCTCCACTTT. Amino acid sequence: CASTQGANSPLHF.